This T cell receptor beta chain originates from a study of blood T cell repertoires in COVID-19. The V and J ends lost 6 bases and 2 bases respectively, with 16 bases between them. The CDR3 runs to 15 residues. Per the germline V gene, CDR1 is MNHEY and CDR2 is SVGAGI. Sequencing was performed with immunoSEQ multiplex PCR; in TCRdb, only in-frame clones are kept and a portion is missing. The sample includes roughly 280,000 clones, about 88% seen only once; the top ten take 3.6%. The chain employs TRBV6-5 and TRBJ1-2; a possible D gene is TRBD1 (6 bases). This sequence was found in a man aged 18 to 30 with active or convalescent COVID-19. Material for sequencing was peripheral blood. The CDR3 protein is CASRRGAAGNYGYTF. DNA for the CDR3: TGTGCCAGCAGGCGGGGGGCGGCGGGGAACTATGGCTACACCTTC.